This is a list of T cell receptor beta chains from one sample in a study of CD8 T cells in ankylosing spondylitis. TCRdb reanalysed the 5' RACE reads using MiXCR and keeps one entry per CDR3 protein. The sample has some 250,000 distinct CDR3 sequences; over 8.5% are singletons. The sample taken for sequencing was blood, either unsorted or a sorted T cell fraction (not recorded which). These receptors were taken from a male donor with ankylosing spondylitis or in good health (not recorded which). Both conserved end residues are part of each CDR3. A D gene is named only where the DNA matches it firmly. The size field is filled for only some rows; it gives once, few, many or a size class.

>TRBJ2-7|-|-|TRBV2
CASGRRRNPYEQYF
TGTGCCAGCGGCCGAAGGAGAAACCCCTACGAGCAGTACTTC
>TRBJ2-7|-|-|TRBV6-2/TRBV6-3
CASHGSSEDEQYF
TGTGCCAGCCACGGGTCTAGCGAGGACGAGCAGTACTTC
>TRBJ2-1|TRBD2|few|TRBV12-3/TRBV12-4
CASSLNGGGRDYQFF
TGTGCCAGCAGTTTAAACGGGGGGGGGCGGGATTACCAGTTCTTC
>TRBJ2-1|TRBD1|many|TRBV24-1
CATSVTGDYNEQFF
TGTGCCACCAGTGTCACAGGGGATTACAATGAGCAGTTCTTC
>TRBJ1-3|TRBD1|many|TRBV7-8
CASSLVGTVAGNTIYF
TGTGCCAGCAGCTTAGTGGGGACAGTGGCTGGAAACACCATATATTTT
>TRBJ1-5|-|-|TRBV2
CASSRMGGRSNQPQHF
TGTGCCAGCAGTAGAATGGGGGGTAGAAGCAATCAGCCCCAGCATTTT
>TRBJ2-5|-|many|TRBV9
CASSPRSQNQETQYF
TGTGCCAGCAGCCCTAGGTCCCAGAACCAAGAGACCCAGTACTTC
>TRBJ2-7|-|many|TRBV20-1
CSATLIRLGRIYEQYF
TGCAGTGCTACCCTAATAAGGCTAGGCAGGATCTACGAGCAGTACTTC
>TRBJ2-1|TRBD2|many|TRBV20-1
CSARGGLAGPEQFF
TGCAGTGCTAGGGGGGGGCTAGCGGGTCCGGAGCAGTTCTTC
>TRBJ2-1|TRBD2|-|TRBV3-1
CASNPLPGLGYNEQFF
TGTGCCAGCAACCCGCTCCCGGGACTAGGGTACAATGAGCAGTTCTTC
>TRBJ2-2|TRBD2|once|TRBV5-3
CARSRFGLEMNTGELFF
TGTGCCAGAAGCCGCTTCGGACTAGAGATGAACACCGGGGAGCTGTTTTTT
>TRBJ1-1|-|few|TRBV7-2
CASSLGPYRNTEAFF
TGTGCCAGCAGCTTAGGGCCCTACAGGAACACTGAAGCTTTCTTT
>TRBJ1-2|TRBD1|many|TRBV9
CASSPGTEGFGYTF
TGTGCCAGCAGCCCGGGGACAGAAGGATTTGGCTACACCTTC
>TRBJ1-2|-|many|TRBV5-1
CASSTGQPYGGYTF
TGCGCCAGCAGCACCGGACAACCCTATGGGGGCTACACCTTC
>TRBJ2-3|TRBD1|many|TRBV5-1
CASSSRGLEDTQYF
TGCGCCAGCAGCTCCAGGGGGCTCGAAGATACGCAGTATTTT
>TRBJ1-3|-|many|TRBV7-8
CASRIGTVGNTIYF
TGTGCCAGCAGGATCGGGACGGTTGGAAACACCATATATTTT
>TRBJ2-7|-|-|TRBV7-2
CASSLVVQGEQYF
TGTGCCAGCAGCTTAGTAGTTCAAGGCGAGCAGTACTTC
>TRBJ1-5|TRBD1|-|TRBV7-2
CASSRDRGGNQPQHF
TGTGCCAGCAGCAGAGACAGGGGTGGCAATCAGCCCCAGCATTTT
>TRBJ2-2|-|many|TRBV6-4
CASSDSTNTGELFF
TGTGCCAGCAGTGACTCGACTAACACCGGGGAGCTGTTTTTT
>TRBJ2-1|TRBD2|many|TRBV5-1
CASSLVASGDYNEQFF
TGCGCCAGCAGCTTGGTAGCTAGCGGGGATTACAATGAGCAGTTCTTC
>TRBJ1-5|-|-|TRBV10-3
CAISARGHFQPQHF
TGTGCCATCAGTGCCAGGGGACATTTCCAGCCCCAGCATTTT
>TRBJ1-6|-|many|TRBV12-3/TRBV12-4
CASSSWAYNSPLHF
TGTGCCAGCTCGTCCTGGGCCTATAATTCACCCCTCCACTTT
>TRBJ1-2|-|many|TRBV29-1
CSVLGGLDGYTF
TGCAGCGTGCTGGGGGGGCTTGATGGCTACACCTTC
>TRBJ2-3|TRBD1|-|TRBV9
CASSGIRADRAIGTDTQYF
TGTGCCAGCAGCGGTATCCGCGCGGACAGGGCGATCGGCACAGATACGCAGTATTTT
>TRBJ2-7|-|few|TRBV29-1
CSVEGSEGSYEQYF
TGCAGCGTTGAAGGGTCGGAAGGGAGCTACGAGCAGTACTTC
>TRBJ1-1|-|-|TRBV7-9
CVSSLVDRSNTEAFF
TGTGTCAGCAGCTTAGTTGACAGATCGAACACTGAAGCTTTCTTT
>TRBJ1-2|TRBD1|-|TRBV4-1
CASSHPDRADYGYTF
TGCGCCAGCAGCCACCCGGACAGGGCGGACTATGGCTACACCTTC
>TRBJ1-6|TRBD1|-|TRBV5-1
CASSSQGNSPLHF
TGCGCCAGCAGCTCACAGGGGAATTCACCCCTCCACTTT
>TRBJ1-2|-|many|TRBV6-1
CASRLDTAKGYTF
TGTGCCAGCAGATTGGACACAGCGAAGGGCTACACCTTC
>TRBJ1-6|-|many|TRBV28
CASSLGRQHSPLHF
TGTGCCAGCAGTTTAGGCAGGCAACATTCACCCCTCCACTTT
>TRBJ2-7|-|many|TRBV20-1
CSASGISSYEQYF
TGCAGTGCTAGCGGGATTAGCTCCTACGAGCAGTACTTC
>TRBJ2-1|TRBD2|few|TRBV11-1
CASSSLNSGRAAYNEQFF
TGTGCCAGCAGCTCCCTTAATAGCGGGAGGGCCGCGTACAATGAGCAGTTCTTC
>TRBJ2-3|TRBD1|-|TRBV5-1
CASSLGLRGTGALTDTQYF
TGCGCCAGCAGCTTGGGGCTTCGGGGGACAGGGGCCCTCACAGATACGCAGTATTTT
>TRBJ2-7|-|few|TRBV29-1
CSVAPPDNFHEQYF
TGCAGCGTTGCCCCACCCGACAATTTCCACGAGCAGTACTTC
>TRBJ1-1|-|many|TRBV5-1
CASSRQWGTEAFF
TGCGCCAGCAGCCGTCAATGGGGCACTGAAGCTTTCTTT
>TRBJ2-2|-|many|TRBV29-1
CSVETGELFF
TGCAGCGTTGAAACCGGGGAGCTGTTTTTT
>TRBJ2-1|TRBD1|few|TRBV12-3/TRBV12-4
CASSRDRGAVNEQFF
TGTGCCAGCAGTCGGGACAGGGGCGCGGTGAATGAGCAGTTCTTC
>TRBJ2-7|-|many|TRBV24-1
CATSDPNYEQYF
TGTGCCACCAGTGACCCTAACTACGAGCAGTACTTC
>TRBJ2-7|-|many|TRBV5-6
CASSLTNRAIFYEQYF
TGTGCCAGCAGCTTGACTAACAGGGCGATTTTCTACGAGCAGTACTTC
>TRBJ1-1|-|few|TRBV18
CASSPSARNTEAFF
TGTGCCAGCTCACCTTCGGCGAGGAACACTGAAGCTTTCTTT
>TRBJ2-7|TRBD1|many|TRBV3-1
CASSQDRDSYYEQYF
TGTGCCAGCAGCCAAGACCGGGACAGCTACTACGAGCAGTACTTC
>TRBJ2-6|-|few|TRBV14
CASSQVGTGANVLTF
TGTGCCAGCAGCCAAGTGGGGACTGGGGCCAACGTCCTGACTTTC
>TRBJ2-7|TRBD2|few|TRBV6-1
CASESRRGGRKSLKDEQYF
TGTGCCAGCGAGAGTCGGAGGGGCGGGAGGAAAAGCCTTAAGGACGAGCAGTACTTC
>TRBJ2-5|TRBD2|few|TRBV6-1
CASSVAGEETQYF
TGTGCCAGCAGTGTAGCGGGAGAAGAGACCCAGTACTTC
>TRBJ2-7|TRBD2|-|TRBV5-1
CASSLRAGDSREQYF
TGCGCCAGCAGCTTGAGAGCGGGGGACTCGCGCGAGCAGTACTTC
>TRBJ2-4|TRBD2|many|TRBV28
CASSPLSGRAAKNIQYF
TGTGCCAGCAGCCCTCTGAGCGGGAGGGCGGCCAAAAACATTCAGTACTTC
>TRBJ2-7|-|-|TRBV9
CASSVDEGRTYEQYF
TGTGCCAGCAGCGTAGACGAGGGGAGGACCTACGAGCAGTACTTC
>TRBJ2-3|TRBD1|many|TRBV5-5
CASSLGQGTTDTQYF
TGTGCCAGCAGCTTGGGACAGGGGACAACAGATACGCAGTATTTT
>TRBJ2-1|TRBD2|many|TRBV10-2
CATRLAGGVNEQFF
TGCGCCACCCGGCTAGCGGGGGGGGTCAATGAGCAGTTCTTC
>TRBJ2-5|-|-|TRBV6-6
CASSWWAGSETQYF
TGTGCCAGCAGTTGGTGGGCCGGGTCGGAGACCCAGTACTTC
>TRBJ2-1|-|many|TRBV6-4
CASSASGFEQFF
TGTGCCAGCAGTGCCTCGGGATTTGAGCAGTTCTTC
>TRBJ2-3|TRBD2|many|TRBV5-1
CASSLGPSGADTQYF
TGCGCCAGCAGCTTGGGGCCTAGCGGGGCCGATACGCAGTATTTT
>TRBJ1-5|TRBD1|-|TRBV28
CASSSTGGAIGGNQPQHF
TGTGCCAGCAGTTCGACAGGGGGCGCGATAGGTGGCAATCAGCCCCAGCATTTT
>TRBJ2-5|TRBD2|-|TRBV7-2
CASKRTSGSGETQYF
TGTGCCAGCAAAAGGACTAGCGGGAGTGGGGAGACCCAGTACTTC